This T cell receptor (beta chain) was identified during a study of blood T cell repertoires in COVID-19. Whole-study context: Acute-phase and convalescent COVID-19 samples originated in the United States, Italy and Spain. PBMCs, B-cell-depleted T cells, or T cells provided the cDNA or gDNA that made up the material.

This clone showed up just once. In the original processing: For nucleated cells, counts were estimated from reference gene primer amplification. The data were produced by immunoSEQ multiplex PCR, yet TCRdb's version contains in-frame clones alone and is incomplete. Clonal size and the V and J genes are those of that table, whereas D and trimming came from the DNA. This repertoire shows 60,000 to 65,000 clones, about 70% found once; its top ten account for around 5.3%. Germline assignment: CDR1 MNHNY and CDR2 SVGAGI (reference sequence). Trimming at V came to 7 bases and at J to 6 bases, leaving 9 bases not matched to a gene. The CDR3 is made up of 14 amino acids.

The V call is TRBV6-6, the J call TRBJ1-5, with 7 bases fitting TRBD1. Specimen: peripheral blood. This clonotype was obtained from a human donor in a cohort sampled during active COVID-19. As DNA, the CDR3 is TGTGCCAGCAAGGGGCAAGGGGGCATTCAGCCCCAGCATTTT. Amino acids: CASKGQGGIQPQHF.